Listed here are 21 T cell receptor beta chains from one sample, sequenced in a study of CD8+CD57+ T cells in acquired aplastic anemia. Genomic DNA templated the TCR beta VDJ and CDR3 profiling. From the reads, TCRdb called clonotypes with MiXCR, one entry per CDR3 protein. The repertoire holds 55,000 to 60,000 distinct CDR3 sequences, with around 57% as singletons. Whoever was chosen for sequencing had shown CD8+CD57+ cell expansion by flow cytometry. Sequencing was done on a sample of sorted CD4+, CD8+, or CD8+CD57+ T cells (not recorded which) from PBMCs. The receptors here all came from a human donor with aplastic anemia.

This clonotype was seen repeatedly, ten times or more. J is TRBJ2-1 and V is TRBV27; possibly TRBD2 for D (5 bases). Germline values: CDR1 MNHEY, CDR2 SMNVEV (reference sequence). This CDR3 region has 15 residues. Trimming took 7 bases from V and 0 from J, leaving 13 bases between them. CDR3 sequence reads: CASMLEESSYNEQFF. CDR3 in DNA: TGTGCCAGCATGTTGGAGGAGAGCTCCTACAATGAGCAGTTCTTC.

The chain carries TRBV19 and TRBJ1-2, with 8 bases lining up with TRBD1. J gave up 2 bases and V 9 bases, and 5 bases lay outside the gene matches. Germline lookup yields CDR1 LNHDA and CDR2 SQIVND (reference sequence). This CDR3 spans 13 amino acids. CDR3 region: CASNRGSNYGYTF. The CDR3, as DNA: TGTGCCAGCAACAGGGGGTCGAACTATGGCTACACCTTC. Together with reference TRBV19 and TRBJ1-2, the CDR3 gives the full variable domain: DGGITQSPKYLFRKEGQNVTLSCEQNLNHDAMYWYRQDPGQGLRLIYYSQIVNDFQKGDIAEGYSVSREKKESFPLTVTSAQKNPTAFYLCASNRGSNYGYTFGSGTRLTVV.

This clonotype was counted many times. The chain uses TRBV12-3 or TRBV12-4 and TRBJ2-1, with 8 nucleotides matching TRBD2. The J segment lost 6 bases and the V segment lost 3 bases, leaving 4 bases of the junction unmatched. The CDR3 contains 14 residues. CDR3: CASSFSGGANEQFF. The CDR3 bases are TGTGCCAGCAGTTTCTCCGGGGGGGCCAATGAGCAGTTCTTC.

This chain links TRBV20-1 with TRBJ1-1; D is ambiguous. The germline V and J ends were trimmed by 2 bases and 4 bases, with 11 bases remaining between them. Germline assignment: CDR1 DFQATT and CDR2 SNEGSKA (reference sequence). This CDR3 is built from 13 residues. Written as DNA, the CDR3 is TGCAGTGCTAGACTTGGATCGGGCACTGAAGCTTTCTTT. It translates to CSARLGSGTEAFF.

With respect to this clonotype: Mismatch with germline at one junction end may stem from a read error. The chain recombines TRBV11-1 with TRBJ1-6; 9 bases map to TRBD1. The germline CDR1 and CDR2 sequences are SGHAT and FQDESV (reference sequence). The CDR3 loop spans 18 amino acids. The CDR3 sequence is CASSETGGKNSYNSPLHF. The CDR3 DNA is TGCGCCAGCAGTGAGACAGGGGGGAAGAACTCCTATAATTCACCCCTCCACTTT.

The V gene is TRBV12-3 or TRBV12-4, the J gene TRBJ1-1; unclear D gene. The CDR3 is 13 residues long. The V and J ends lost 8 bases and 1 base respectively, with 11 bases between them. The CDR3, as DNA: TGTGCCAGCGCCCGGACGGAGAACACTGAAGCTTTCTTT. Its translation: CASARTENTEAFF.

In this sample, this clonotype turned up a few times. Sequence at one end of the junction differs from germline and may be a read error. The V and J genes are TRBV2 and TRBJ2-5, with 7 positions matching TRBD1. This CDR3 is built from 13 residues. Per the germline V gene, CDR1 is SNHLY and CDR2 is FYNNEI. The CDR3 sequence is CASRTGLQETRYF. The DNA for the CDR3 is TGTGCCAGCAGGACAGGGCTCCAAGAGACCCGGTACTTC.

The chain employs TRBV2 and TRBJ2-7; D is possibly TRBD1 or TRBD2 (5 bases each). Looked up from germline, CDR1 is SNHLY and CDR2 is FYNNEI. This CDR3 is built from 16 residues. CDR3 sequence reads: CAVRGGLKTGTYEQYF. DNA of the CDR3: TGTGCAGTAAGAGGTGGACTGAAAACAGGTACCTACGAGCAGTACTTC.

The V and J genes are TRBV5-4 and TRBJ1-1, with D unclear. The CDR3 covers 14 residues. Germline lookup yields CDR1 SGHNT and CDR2 YYREEE (reference sequence). V shed 0 bases and J shed 7 bases, with 13 bases lying between them. CDR3 sequence reads: CASSLVGGSVEAFF. CDR3 nucleotides: TGTGCCAGCAGCTTGGTTGGAGGATCGGTTGAAGCTTTCTTT.

This chain uses TRBV29-1 with TRBJ1-1; 9 nucleotides align to TRBD1. Losses at the gene ends were 3 bases for V and 1 base for J; bases not matched to a gene: 3. CDR3 size: 14 residues. Germline V gene sequence: CDR1 SQVTM, CDR2 ANQGSEA. The CDR3 here is CSVDLGQGNTEAFF. As DNA, the CDR3 is TGCAGCGTTGACCTGGGACAGGGGAACACTGAAGCTTTCTTT.

This sequence joins TRBV20-1 and TRBJ2-7; TRBD1 aligns across 9 bases. V dropped 8 bases and J dropped 7; count of bases not matched to a gene: 9. Germline CDR1 DFQATT, CDR2 SNEGSKA (reference sequence). This CDR3 is built from 12 residues. The CDR3 bases are TGCAGTTTAACCGGGACAGGGTGGGAGCAGTACTTC. This sequence encodes CSLTGTGWEQYF.

V usage is TRBV15 and J usage is TRBJ2-3, with D perhaps TRBD1 (5 bases). Germline CDR1 LNHNV, CDR2 YYDKDF (reference sequence). There are 15 residues in the CDR3. V lost 5 bases to trimming and J lost 2 bases, with 14 bases between them. CDR3 sequence: CATSAWGRITDTQYF. CDR3 DNA sequence: TGTGCCACCAGCGCGTGGGGCAGGATCACAGATACGCAGTATTTT.

There are many counts of this clonotype. The V gene is TRBV12-3 or TRBV12-4, the J gene TRBJ2-3, with a weak D call TRBD2 (5 bases). The V end lost 5 bases, the J end lost 2 bases, and 11 bases lay between the germline ends. This CDR3 has 14 residues. This CDR3 is CASSTTRITDTQYF. The CDR3 coding sequence is TGTGCCAGCAGTACCACTAGGATCACAGATACGCAGTATTTT.

This clonotype was observed at least ten times. DNA of the CDR3: TGCGCCAGCAGCTTAAAGGGGGCTAACTATGGCTACACCTTC. This translates into CASSLKGANYGYTF. V is TRBV5-1 and J is TRBJ1-2; D possibly corresponds to TRBD1 (6 bases). The V and J ends lost 2 bases and 0 bases respectively, with 8 bases between them. This CDR3 comprises 14 residues. Germline assignment: CDR1 SGHRS and CDR2 YFSETQ.

This clonotype was recorded many times. The chain employs TRBV5-1 and TRBJ1-3, with no clear D. The CDR3 contains 16 residues. V was clipped by 0 bases and J by 0 bases, with 10 bases between them. Looked up from germline, CDR1 is SGHRS and CDR2 is YFSETQ. The CDR3: CASSLESDSSGNTIYF. DNA of the CDR3: TGCGCCAGCAGCTTGGAGAGCGATAGCTCTGGAAACACCATATATTTT.

This clonotype turned up a few times. The V and J genes are TRBV12-3 or TRBV12-4 and TRBJ2-5; 9 positions match TRBD1. CDR3 size: 15 residues. Germline trimming cut 3 bases from V and 4 bases from J; bases unmatched to any gene: 6. The CDR3 reads CASSLTGGLGETQYF. The CDR3 DNA reads as TGTGCCAGCAGTTTGACAGGGGGGCTGGGAGAGACCCAGTACTTC.

This rearrangement joins TRBV4-3 to TRBJ2-7, with TRBD2 matching over 9 bases. The CDR3 contains 15 residues. Germline-derived CDR1 and CDR2 are LGHNA and YSLEER. J was trimmed by 3 bases and V by 1 base; bases with no gene match: 4. The CDR3 DNA sequence: TGCGCCAGCAGCCAAGCAGCGGGGGGCCTCTACGAGCAGTACTTC. Amino acid sequence: CASSQAAGGLYEQYF.

The genes are TRBV29-1 and TRBJ1-2; weak D call: TRBD1 (6 bases). This CDR3 spans 14 amino acids. In germline, CDR1 is SQVTM, CDR2 ANQGSEA. The V gene lost 5 bases and the J gene lost 3 bases, with 16 bases spanning the gap. CDR3: CSVLPGQRDYGYTF. The CDR3 DNA is TGCAGCGTTCTACCGGGACAACGCGACTATGGCTACACCTTC.

The table lists this clonotype with many counts. This chain links TRBV12-3 or TRBV12-4 with TRBJ1-5, with unresolved D. Trimming stripped 2 bases from V and 5 bases from J, with 13 bases between. CDR3 length: 15 amino acids. CDR3: CASSLLRGVDQPQHF. CDR3 nucleotide sequence: TGTGCCAGCAGTTTACTTCGGGGTGTGGATCAGCCCCAGCATTTT.

The rearrangement joins TRBV19 to TRBJ2-3; D gene unclear. V lost 3 bases, J lost 4 bases, and 8 bases lay in between. This CDR3 has 13 amino acids. Germline loops: CDR1 LNHDA, CDR2 SQIVND (reference sequence). CDR3 nucleotides: TGTGCCAGTAGTATCCAATCTTCAGATACGCAGTATTTT. This codes for CASSIQSSDTQYF. The variable domain in full, with the rest retrieved from reference TRBV19 and TRBJ2-3, is DGGITQSPKYLFRKEGQNVTLSCEQNLNHDAMYWYRQDPGQGLRLIYYSQIVNDFQKGDIAEGYSVSREKKESFPLTVTSAQKNPTAFYLCASSIQSSDTQYFGPGTRLTVL.

This clonotype was seen many times. This chain links TRBV7-2 with TRBJ1-1; D unresolved. The germline V and J ends were trimmed by 5 bases and 6 bases, with 19 bases remaining between them. Per the germline V gene, CDR1 is SGHTA and CDR2 is FQGNSA. This CDR3 region has 15 residues. The DNA for the CDR3 is TGTGCCAGCAGCCCTAATCGCGGACCAAGGGCTGAAGCTTTCTTT. Translated: CASSPNRGPRAEAFF.